This T cell receptor beta chain was identified during a study of somatic mutations in cytotoxic T cells in rheumatoid arthritis. The length of the CDR3 is 15 residues. Germline CDR1 is MNHEY and CDR2 is SMNVEV (reference sequence). The V gene lost 4 bases and the J gene lost 3 bases, with 15 bases spanning the gap. The method was immunoSEQ multiplex PCR; TCRdb's version includes in-frame clones alone and lacks a portion of them. The table shows roughly 14,000 clones, with around four fifths occurring only once. The sample comprised CD8+ T cells sorted from blood. The chain links TRBV27 to TRBJ1-1, with D unclear. This sequence originates from an adult with rheumatoid arthritis. DNA for the CDR3: TGTGCCAGCAGTTCCGGGGTCCCTGGGCACACTGAAGCTTTCTTT. Its protein is CASSSGVPGHTEAFF.